The TCR beta chain under discussion was sequenced for a study of breast tumors, draining lymph nodes, adjacent tissues. This clonotype was detected a few times. TCRdb re-derived calls from the multiplex PCR reads in MiXCR, one entry per CDR3 protein. This sample has about 200,000 distinct CDR3 sequences, with approximately 33% found just once. This CDR3 spans 19 amino acids. Germline lookup yields CDR1 MDHEN and CDR2 SYDVKM. J gave up 2 bases and V 5 bases, and 16 bases lay outside the gene matches. The lymph nodes were axillary draining lymph nodes from breast cancer patients. The chain uses TRBV28 and TRBJ2-3; TRBD1 matches at 10 bases. The sequenced material came from axillary lymph node tissue. The receptor was isolated from a female donor with breast cancer. Some clones in this sample may be carry-over from other donors' samples. The DNA for the CDR3 is TGTGCCAGCAGTCCCAGCTGGGGTACCGGGACAGGGGTCACAGATACGCAGTATTTT. Its translation is CASSPSWGTGTGVTDTQYF.